At least ten counts were recorded for the clone carrying this T cell receptor beta chain. Assay used: immunoSEQ multiplex PCR; TCRdb lists only in-frame clones, some missing. The sample lists about 360,000 clones; less than 90% were seen once. The data stem from a study of blood T cell repertoires in COVID-19. For the study at large: PBMCs, B-cell-depleted T cells, or T cells provided the cDNA or gDNA that made up the material.

With 4 bases removed from V and 3 bases from J, the gap between germline ends came to 12 bases. CDR3 length: 14 residues. Looked up from germline, CDR1 is SEHNR and CDR2 is FQNEAQ (reference sequence). The receptor was isolated from a woman aged 55 to 70 with COVID-19, enrolled during active disease. V and J are TRBV7-9 and TRBJ1-2; D not certain. Sequencing input: peripheral blood. This CDR3 is CASSSIQDYYGYTF. The CDR3 nucleotides read TGTGCCAGCAGCTCAATCCAGGACTACTATGGCTACACCTTC.